The TCR beta chain under discussion was sequenced for a study of blood T cell repertoires in COVID-19. Study-level information: Researchers got acute and convalescent COVID-19 samples from the United States, Italy and Spain. From T cells, B-cell-depleted T cells, or PBMCs came the material, which was cDNA or gDNA.

How the authors handled the data: For nucleated cells, counts were estimated from reference gene primer amplification. The method was immunoSEQ multiplex PCR; TCRdb's version includes in-frame clones alone and lacks a portion of them. V, J and clone size reflect that table, while D and trimming were determined from the DNA. This sample carries roughly 120,000 clones, over 75% of them seen once, and the ten largest clones take 6.5% to 8%. V trimming: 2 bases; J trimming: 1 base; junction bases outside the gene matches: 15. The CDR3 has 18 amino acids. From germline, CDR1 is SGHRS and CDR2 YFSETQ. This TCR was sampled from a woman aged 50 to 60 with acute or convalescent COVID-19. The chain combines TRBV5-1 with TRBJ2-7; 7 bases line up with TRBD1. Sequencing was done on a sample of peripheral blood. The CDR3 coding sequence is TGCGCCAGCAGCTTTTCGTTCTCCGGGACAGCGAAATCCTACGAGCAGTACTTC. This codes for CASSFSFSGTAKSYEQYF.